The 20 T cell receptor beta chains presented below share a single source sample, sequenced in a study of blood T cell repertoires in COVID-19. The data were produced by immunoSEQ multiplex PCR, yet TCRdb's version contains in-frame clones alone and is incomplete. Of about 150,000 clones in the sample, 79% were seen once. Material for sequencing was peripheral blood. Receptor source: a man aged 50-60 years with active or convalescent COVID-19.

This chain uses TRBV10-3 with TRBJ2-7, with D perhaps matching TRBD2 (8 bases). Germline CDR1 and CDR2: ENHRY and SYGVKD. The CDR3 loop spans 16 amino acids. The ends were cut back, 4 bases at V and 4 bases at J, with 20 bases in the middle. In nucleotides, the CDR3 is TGTGCCATCAGTGGTTACGGGAGGGACAGTGAGTACGAGCAGTACTTC. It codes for CAISGYGRDSEYEQYF.

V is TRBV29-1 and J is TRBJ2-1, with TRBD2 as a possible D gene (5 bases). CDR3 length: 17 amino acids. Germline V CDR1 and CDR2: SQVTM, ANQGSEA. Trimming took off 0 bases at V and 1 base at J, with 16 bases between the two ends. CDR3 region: CSVEEWRTGQSYNEQFF. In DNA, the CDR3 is TGCAGCGTTGAAGAATGGAGGACGGGTCAATCCTACAATGAGCAGTTCTTC.

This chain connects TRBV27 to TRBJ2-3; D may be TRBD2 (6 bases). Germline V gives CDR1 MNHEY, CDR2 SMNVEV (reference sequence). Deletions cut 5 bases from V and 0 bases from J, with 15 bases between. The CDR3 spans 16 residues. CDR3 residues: CASSVIAALSTDTQYF. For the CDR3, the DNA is TGTGCCAGCAGTGTAATAGCGGCCCTGAGCACAGATACGCAGTATTTT.

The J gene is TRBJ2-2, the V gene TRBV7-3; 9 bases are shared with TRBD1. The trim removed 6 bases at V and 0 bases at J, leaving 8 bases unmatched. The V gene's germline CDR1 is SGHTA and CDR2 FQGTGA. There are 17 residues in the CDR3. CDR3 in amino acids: CASRARRTGANTGELFF. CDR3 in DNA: TGTGCCAGCAGGGCCCGACGGACAGGGGCGAACACCGGGGAGCTGTTTTTT.

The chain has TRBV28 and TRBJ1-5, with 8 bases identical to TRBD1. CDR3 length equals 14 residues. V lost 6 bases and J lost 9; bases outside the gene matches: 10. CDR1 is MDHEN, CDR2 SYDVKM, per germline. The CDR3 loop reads CASSRDRGPWPQHF. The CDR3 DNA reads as TGTGCCAGCAGCCGAGACAGGGGACCCTGGCCCCAGCATTTT.

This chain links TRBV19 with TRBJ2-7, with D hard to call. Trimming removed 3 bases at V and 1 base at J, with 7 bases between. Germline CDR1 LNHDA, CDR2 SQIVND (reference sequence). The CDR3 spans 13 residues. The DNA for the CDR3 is TGTGCCAGTAGTATGGGCTGGTCCTACGAGCAGTACTTC. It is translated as CASSMGWSYEQYF.

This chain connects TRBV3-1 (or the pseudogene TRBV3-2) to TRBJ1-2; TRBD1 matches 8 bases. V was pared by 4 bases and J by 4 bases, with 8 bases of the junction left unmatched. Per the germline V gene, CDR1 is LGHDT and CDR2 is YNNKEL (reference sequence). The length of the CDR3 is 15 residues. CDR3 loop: CASSPSDRASYGYTF. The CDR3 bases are TGTGCCAGCAGCCCCTCGGACAGGGCAAGCTATGGCTACACCTTC.

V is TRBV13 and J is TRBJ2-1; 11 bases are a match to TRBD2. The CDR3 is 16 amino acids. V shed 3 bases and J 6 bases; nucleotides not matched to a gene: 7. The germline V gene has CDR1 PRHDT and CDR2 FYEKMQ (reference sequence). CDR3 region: CASSFPSSGRPNEQFF. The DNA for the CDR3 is TGTGCCAGCAGCTTCCCCTCTAGCGGGAGGCCCAATGAGCAGTTCTTC.

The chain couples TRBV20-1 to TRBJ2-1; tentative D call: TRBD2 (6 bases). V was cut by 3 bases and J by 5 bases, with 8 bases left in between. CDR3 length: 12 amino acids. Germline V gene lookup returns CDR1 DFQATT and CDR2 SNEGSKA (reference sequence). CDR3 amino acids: CSASIADNEQFF. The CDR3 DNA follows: TGCAGTGCTAGTATAGCGGACAATGAGCAGTTCTTC.

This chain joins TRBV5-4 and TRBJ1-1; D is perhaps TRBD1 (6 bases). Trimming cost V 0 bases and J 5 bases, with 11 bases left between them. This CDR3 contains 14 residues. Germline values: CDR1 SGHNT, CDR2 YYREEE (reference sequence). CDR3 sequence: CASSLGGRGTEAFF. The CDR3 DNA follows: TGTGCCAGCAGCTTGGGGGGGCGAGGGACTGAAGCTTTCTTT.

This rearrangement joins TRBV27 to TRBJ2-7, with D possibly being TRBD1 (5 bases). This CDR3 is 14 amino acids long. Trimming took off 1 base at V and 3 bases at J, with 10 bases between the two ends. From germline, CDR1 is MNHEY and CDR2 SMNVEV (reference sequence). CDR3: CASSLFGADYEQYF. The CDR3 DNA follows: TGTGCCAGCAGTTTATTTGGGGCGGACTACGAGCAGTACTTC.

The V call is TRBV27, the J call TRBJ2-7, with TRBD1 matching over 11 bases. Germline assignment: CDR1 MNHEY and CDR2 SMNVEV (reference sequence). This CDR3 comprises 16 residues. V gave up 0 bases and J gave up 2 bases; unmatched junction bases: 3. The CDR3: CASSLSTGQGAYEQYF. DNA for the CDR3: TGTGCCAGCAGTTTATCGACGGGACAGGGGGCCTACGAGCAGTACTTC.

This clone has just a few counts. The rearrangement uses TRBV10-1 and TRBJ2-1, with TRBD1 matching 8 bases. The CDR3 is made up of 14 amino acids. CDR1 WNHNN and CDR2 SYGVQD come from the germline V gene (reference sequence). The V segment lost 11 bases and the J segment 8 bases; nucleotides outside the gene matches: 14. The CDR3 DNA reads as TGCGCCGAACCCCCGGGACAGGATTCCCATGAGCAGTTCTTC. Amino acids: CAEPPGQDSHEQFF.

The CDR3 nucleotides are TGTGCCAGCAGTTTTAGCGGAGTTAACACCGGGGAGCTGTTTTTT. This sequence encodes CASSFSGVNTGELFF. V gene TRBV7-6 combines with J gene TRBJ2-2; D might be TRBD2 (6 bases). Germline V lookup: CDR1 SGHVS, CDR2 FNYEAQ. The CDR3 runs 15 residues. V was cut by 6 bases and J by 2 bases, with 13 bases left in between.

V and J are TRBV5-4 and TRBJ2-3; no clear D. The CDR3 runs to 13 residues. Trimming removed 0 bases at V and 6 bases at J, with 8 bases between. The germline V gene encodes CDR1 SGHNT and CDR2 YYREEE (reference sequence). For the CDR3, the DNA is TGTGCCAGCAGCTTGGTTTCCCAGGATACGCAGTATTTT. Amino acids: CASSLVSQDTQYF. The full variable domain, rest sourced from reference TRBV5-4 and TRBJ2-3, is ETGVTQSPTHLIKTRGQQVTLRCSSQSGHNTVSWYQQALGQGPQFIFQYYREEENGRGNFPPRFSGLQFPNYSSELNVNALELDDSALYLCASSLVSQDTQYFGPGTRLTVL.

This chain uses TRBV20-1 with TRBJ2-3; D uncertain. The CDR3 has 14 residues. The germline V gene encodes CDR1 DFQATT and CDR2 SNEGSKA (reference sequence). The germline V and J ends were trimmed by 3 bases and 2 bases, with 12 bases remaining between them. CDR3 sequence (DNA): TGCAGTGCTAGTCAGCGAGCCCTCACAGATACGCAGTATTTT. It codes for CSASQRALTDTQYF.

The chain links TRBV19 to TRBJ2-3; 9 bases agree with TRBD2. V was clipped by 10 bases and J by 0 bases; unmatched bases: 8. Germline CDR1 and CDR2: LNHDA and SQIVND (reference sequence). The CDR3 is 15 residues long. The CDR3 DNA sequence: TGTGCCACCGCCCTAGCGGGGATTAGCACAGATACGCAGTATTTT. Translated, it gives CATALAGISTDTQYF.

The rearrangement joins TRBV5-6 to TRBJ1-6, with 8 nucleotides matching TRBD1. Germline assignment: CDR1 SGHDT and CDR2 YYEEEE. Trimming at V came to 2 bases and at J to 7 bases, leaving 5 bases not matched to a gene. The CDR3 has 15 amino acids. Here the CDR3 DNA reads TGTGCCAGCAGCTTTAGGACAGGGCCGAATTCACCCCTCCACTTT. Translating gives CASSFRTGPNSPLHF.

The CDR3 region is CASSPRLAGLHEQYF. CDR3 in DNA: TGTGCCAGCAGTCCTCGACTAGCGGGTTTGCACGAGCAGTACTTC. The V call is TRBV27, the J call TRBJ2-7; TRBD2 matches 10 bases. The CDR3 loop spans 15 amino acids. V gave up 5 bases and J gave up 5 bases; unmatched junction bases: 9. CDR1 MNHEY and CDR2 SMNVEV come from the germline V gene (reference sequence).

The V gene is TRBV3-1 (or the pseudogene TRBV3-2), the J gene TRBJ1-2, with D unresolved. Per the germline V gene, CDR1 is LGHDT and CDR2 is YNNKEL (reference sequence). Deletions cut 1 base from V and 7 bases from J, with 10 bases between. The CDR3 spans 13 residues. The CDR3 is CASSQVVGGGYTF. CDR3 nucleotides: TGTGCCAGCAGCCAAGTTGTCGGCGGTGGCTACACCTTC.